This T cell receptor (beta chain) was sequenced for a study of T cell responses to AZD1222 COVID-19 vaccine. Study-level results: All repertoire sampling was performed exclusively after the peak T cell response. Clonal diversity was possibly underestimated; the donors were predominantly white British and more often female.

The assay was immunoSEQ multiplex PCR, and TCRdb's table has in-frame clones only and misses some. The sample includes fewer than 120,000 clones, about four fifths of them seen just once. Comments on this clone: Its antigen is still unknown.

Sequences were derived from peripheral blood, sampled on day 0 of AZD1222 vaccination. The TCR sequence derives from an adult in good health.

The CDR3 coding sequence is TGCGCCAGCAACCCGACGGCGAACACCGGGGAGCTGTTTTTT. The encoded protein is CASNPTANTGELFF. The chain is built from TRBV5-1 and TRBJ2-2; D is uncertain. Looked up from germline, CDR1 is SGHRS and CDR2 is YFSETQ. This CDR3 region has 14 residues. V was cut by 6 bases and J by 0 bases, with 9 bases left in between. The complete variable domain, with remaining parts taken from reference TRBV5-1 and TRBJ2-2, reads KAGVTQTPRYLIKTRGQQVTLSCSPISGHRSVSWYQQTPGQGLQFLFEYFSETQRNKGNFPGRFSGRQFSNSRSEMNVSTLELGDSALYLCASNPTANTGELFFGEGSRLTVL.